This record covers a single T cell receptor (beta chain). Germline V gene sequence: CDR1 SGHTA, CDR2 FQGNSA. After removal of 4 bases from V and 5 bases from J, the junction contained 3 bases not matched to a gene. CDR3 length equals 13 residues. The sample is drawn from a study of blood T cell repertoires in COVID-19. Across the study: The cDNA or gDNA used as material had been derived from T cells, B-cell-depleted T cells, or PBMCs.

Generated by immunoSEQ multiplex PCR, the TCRdb table keeps only in-frame clones and is missing some. The sample yields about 180,000 clones, roughly 75% seen once. The sequence was obtained from a man aged 70 or older with active or convalescent COVID-19. The genes are TRBV7-2 and TRBJ2-5; 8 bases align to TRBD1. The specimen was peripheral blood. In DNA form, the CDR3 reads TGTGCCAGCAGCTCATGGACAGGGGAGACCCAGTACTTC. This gives the protein CASSSWTGETQYF.